The rows below give T cell receptor beta chains drawn from one sample of a study of blood T cell repertoires in COVID-19. The protocol was immunoSEQ multiplex PCR, while the TCRdb copy is restricted to in-frame clones and leaves out a portion. Altogether 150,000 to 200,000 clones are present, over 75% being singletons, with the ten largest covering roughly 9%. Input material: PBMCs or T cells enriched from blood (not recorded which). These receptors were collected from a woman between 18 and 29 years old who had recovered from COVID-19. Both conserved end residues are part of each CDR3. D genes are given only for firm matches. For some rows the clone size is stated as once, few or many, or as a class when expanded; others skip it.

v_gene	j_gene	abundance	d_gene	CDR3nt	CDR3aa
TRBV9	TRBJ1-1	-	TRBD1	TGTGCCAGCAGCCCACGGACAGGGATGAACACTGAAGCTTTCTTT	CASSPRTGMNTEAFF
TRBV9	TRBJ1-1	many	-	TGTGCCAGCAGCGTATACGGTGGCACTGAAGCTTTCTTT	CASSVYGGTEAFF
TRBV19	TRBJ1-1	-	-	TGTGCCACCGCGGGGTTGGGGGGTCTGAACACTGAAGCTTTCTTT	CATAGLGGLNTEAFF
TRBV28	TRBJ2-7	-	TRBD1	TGTGCAGTCGCCGGGACAGTCTACGAGCAGTACTTC	CAVAGTVYEQYF
TRBV4-3	TRBJ2-1	-	-	TGCGCCAGCAGCCAAGATGCCAGGGGTACCTACAATGAGCAGTTCTTC	CASSQDARGTYNEQFF
TRBV27	TRBJ1-5	-	TRBD1	TGTGCCAGCAGTTTTTCCAGGGGGCTTACACAGCCCCAGCATTTT	CASSFSRGLTQPQHF
TRBV6-1	TRBJ2-7	once	TRBD2	TGTGCCAGCAGTGAATGGGGGGGTTACGAGCAGTACTTC	CASSEWGGYEQYF
TRBV5-8	TRBJ2-2	-	-	TGTGCCAGCAGCTTGGGCTTCCAGTCACCCGGGGAGCTGTTTTTT	CASSLGFQSPGELFF
TRBV4-1	TRBJ2-7	-	-	TGCGCCAGCAGCCAACTCCTTCAGGTCTCCTACGAGCAGTACTTC	CASSQLLQVSYEQYF
TRBV7-2	TRBJ2-3	-	TRBD2	TGTGCCAGCAGCCCAACTAGCGGAAGCACAGATACGCAGTATTTT	CASSPTSGSTDTQYF
TRBV14	TRBJ2-5	-	TRBD1	TGTGCCAGCAGCGAGGTGGGGACAGGGGTCCCAGAGACCCAGTACTTC	CASSEVGTGVPETQYF
TRBV5-1	TRBJ1-1	-	-	TGCGCCAGCAGCCCCCGCGGCGCTTTGAACACTGAAGCTTTCTTT	CASSPRGALNTEAFF
TRBV9	TRBJ1-2	-	-	TGTGCCAGCAGCGTGGATCAGGGTAGCTACACCTTC	CASSVDQGSYTF
TRBV7-9	TRBJ1-1	-	-	TGTGCCAGCAGCTCCCTCCAGGGGTATCGGGCCCGGAACACTGAAGCTTTCTTT	CASSSLQGYRARNTEAFF
TRBV6-5	TRBJ2-7	-	TRBD2	TGTGCCAGCAGTTACTCGACGGGGGGAAACTACGAGCAGTACTTC	CASSYSTGGNYEQYF
TRBV6-5	TRBJ1-5	once	-	TGTGCCAGCGCGGAGGGGCGCGATGGCAATCAGCCCCAGCATTTT	CASAEGRDGNQPQHF
TRBV27	TRBJ2-5	-	-	TGTGCCAGCTCCCCAGAGGAGCGGATCCAAGAGACCCAGTACTTC	CASSPEERIQETQYF
TRBV5-6	TRBJ1-2	-	TRBD1	TGTGCCAGCAGATCTGGAGGGACAGGGAGTGGCTACACCTTC	CASRSGGTGSGYTF
TRBV24-1	TRBJ2-7	-	-	TGTGCCACCAGCGCCCCGGAGGGTGAAAGGGGTCCCTACGAGCAGTACTTC	CATSAPEGERGPYEQYF
TRBV5-1	TRBJ1-3	-	TRBD1	TGCGCCAGCAGCTCCGGACAGGGGCCTCTCTCTGGAAACACCATATATTTT	CASSSGQGPLSGNTIYF
TRBV4-2	TRBJ1-3	once	-	TGTGCCAGCAGCCAAGATCCCCTATCCTCTGGAAACACCATATATTTT	CASSQDPLSSGNTIYF
TRBV7-9	TRBJ1-1	-	-	TGTGCCAGCAGCCCCCCGGGGGGGGTAGCTGAAGCTTTCTTT	CASSPPGGVAEAFF
TRBV5-6	TRBJ1-1	once	-	TGTGCCAGCAGCCACGGACGACAGCTTACGAACACTGAAGCTTTCTTT	CASSHGRQLTNTEAFF
TRBV5-1	TRBJ2-2	-	-	TGCGCCAGCAGCTTCAATCTCGGGACCGGGGAGCTGTTTTTT	CASSFNLGTGELFF
TRBV19	TRBJ1-1	few	-	TGTGCCAGTAGTTGGGCGAACACTGAAGCTTTCTTT	CASSWANTEAFF
TRBV5-1	TRBJ2-7	-	-	TGCGCCAGCAGGCTCAGGGACACCCCAACCTACGAGCAGTACTTC	CASRLRDTPTYEQYF
TRBV5-1	TRBJ2-3	-	TRBD2	TGCGCCAGCAGCTTGCTGACTAGCAGATCCACAGATACGCAGTATTTT	CASSLLTSRSTDTQYF
TRBV27	TRBJ1-1	-	TRBD1	TGTGCCAGCAGTCTTGGGACAGGGGGCGAAGCTTTCTTT	CASSLGTGGEAFF
TRBV7-9	TRBJ1-1	-	TRBD1	TGTGCCAGCAGCTTAGGGCAGGGGGCAGGAAACACTGAAGCTTTCTTT	CASSLGQGAGNTEAFF
TRBV19	TRBJ1-1	-	-	TGTGCCAGTAGTCGTGACAGGAGCGCTGAAGCTTTCTTT	CASSRDRSAEAFF
TRBV2	TRBJ2-5	-	-	TGTGCCAGCAGTGGGGGGCTCCCAGAGACCCAGTACTTC	CASSGGLPETQYF
TRBV15	TRBJ2-7	-	TRBD1	TGTGCCACCAGCCGGGGCAGGGGGCTTGTTTACGAGCAGTACTTC	CATSRGRGLVYEQYF
TRBV11-2	TRBJ2-1	-	TRBD1	TGTGCCAGCAGCTTAGATAGGGCAGGGGGCCAAGAAGGGCAGTTCTTC	CASSLDRAGGQEGQFF
TRBV28	TRBJ1-1	-	TRBD1	TGTGCCAGCCAAACCGAGGGGACAGACTTTAACACTGAAGCTTTCTTT	CASQTEGTDFNTEAFF
TRBV11-3	TRBJ2-7	-	-	TGTGCCAGCAGCCCAGGGGTTTCCTACGAGCAGTACTTC	CASSPGVSYEQYF
TRBV7-9	TRBJ1-2	-	-	TGTGCCAGCAGCTCTCCGCGGGGTCGGGATGGCTACACCTTC	CASSSPRGRDGYTF
TRBV27	TRBJ2-1	-	TRBD1	TGTGCCAGCAGTTTATCGACAGGGGTCGCCTCCTACAATGAGCAGTTCTTC	CASSLSTGVASYNEQFF
TRBV20-1	TRBJ1-1	once	-	TGCAGTGCTAGATCAGGGACTGAAGCTTTCTTT	CSARSGTEAFF
TRBV28	TRBJ2-3	-	-	TGTGCCAGCAGGTATGGGGGGAGGACTCGTGTCGCAGATACGCAGTATTTT	CASRYGGRTRVADTQYF
TRBV27	TRBJ2-3	-	TRBD1	TGTGCCAGCAGTTTATCGACCCGGGACAGGTCCGAAGATACGCAGTATTTT	CASSLSTRDRSEDTQYF
TRBV5-1	TRBJ2-3	-	-	TGCGCCAGCTATATCGAGACAGCAGCGAGCAATACGCAGTATTTT	CASYIETAASNTQYF
TRBV9	TRBJ2-7	-	-	TGTGCCAGCAGCGCCTTCGGGGACACTACCTACGAGCAGTACTTC	CASSAFGDTTYEQYF